Listed here are 5 T cell receptor beta chains from one sample, sequenced in a study of T cell repertoires and HLA-DP antigens. Their cognate antigens are unknown. Sequenced by immunoSEQ multiplex PCR; TCRdb stores in-frame clones only, minus some. The sample contains about 73,000 clones, 80% of which appear only once. Specimen: CD4+ T cells from PBMCs. The source of these receptors is a man aged 55 to 70 in good health and CMV-seronegative.

The chain couples TRBV2 to TRBJ1-3, with D unresolved. The V end was cut by 3 bases, the J end by 3 bases, with 12 bases between. The CDR3 extends over 15 amino acids. The germline CDR1 and CDR2 sequences are SNHLY and FYNNEI. As DNA, the CDR3 is TGTGCCAGCAGTGATGGTGGAGGGCTTGGAAACACCATATATTTT. Encoded protein: CASSDGGGLGNTIYF.

This chain connects TRBV7-9 to TRBJ2-7; D is perhaps TRBD1 (5 bases). Germline loops: CDR1 SEHNR, CDR2 FQNEAQ (reference sequence). CDR3 length: 16 residues. With 1 base removed from V and 0 bases from J, the gap between germline ends came to 13 bases. CDR3 sequence (DNA): TGTGCCAGCAGCTTAGGAGTAGGACAAGTCTCCTACGAGCAGTACGTC. Its protein product is CASSLGVGQVSYEQYV.

The chain combines TRBV30 with TRBJ1-4; possible D gene TRBD1, 6 bases. Germline values: CDR1 GTSNPN, CDR2 SVGIG (reference sequence). This CDR3 contains 13 residues. With 8 bases removed from V and 7 bases from J, the gap between germline ends came to 17 bases. CDR3 residues: CAGSQGSTEKLFF. The CDR3 DNA sequence: TGTGCCGGATCTCAGGGGTCGACTGAAAAACTGTTTTTT.

The chain carries TRBV4-3 and TRBJ2-1; 7 nucleotides align to TRBD2. CDR1 and CDR2 (germline): LGHNA, YSLEER. The CDR3 contains 14 residues. V shed 4 bases and J 7 bases; nucleotides not matched to a gene: 7. The CDR3: CASSPGLVGNEQFF. The CDR3 nucleotides read TGCGCCAGCAGCCCCGGACTAGTTGGGAATGAGCAGTTCTTC.

This clone was seen only once. The J gene is TRBJ1-5, the V gene TRBV6-5; tentatively, D is TRBD1 (5 bases). The germline CDR1 and CDR2 sequences are MNHEY and SVGAGI. The CDR3 covers 15 residues. The V end was cut by 2 bases, the J end by 4 bases, with 12 bases between. The CDR3 loop reads CASSYDRITNQPQHF. The CDR3 DNA reads as TGTGCCAGCAGTTACGACAGAATAACTAATCAGCCCCAGCATTTT.